This TCR beta chain appears in the sequencing data of a study of cytomegalovirus exposure and HLA in healthy donors. Whole-study findings and limits: The study designated around 150 TCR beta chains cytomegalovirus-associated. Specificity of three CMV-associated chains for CMV antigens was verified in vitro.

This PCR relied on a set of 60 Vbeta primers and 13 Jbeta primers. In the source study's methods: Unique TCR beta chains numbered approximately 76 million in a later analysis, with around 11 million shared. Only in-frame clones appear in the TCRdb table, and some are missing; sequencing was by immunoSEQ multiplex PCR. D and trimming were read from the DNA, whereas the V and J calls and clone size are those reported in that table. The sample has about 180,000 clones; 77% are singletons. Each donor was healthy, and each was a bone marrow donor. There are a few counts of this clone. The antigen remains unidentified. The CDR3 is 15 residues long. The ends were cut back, 5 bases at V and 4 bases at J, with 17 bases in the middle. Germline-derived CDR1 and CDR2 are PRHDT and FYEKMQ (reference sequence).

The chain has TRBV13 and TRBJ1-2; a weak D match, TRBD1 (5 bases). The sequence came from a man in his late teens or twenties in good health and CMV-seronegative. Sequencing was performed on PBMCs. The CDR3 DNA is TGTGCCAGCAGCCCGGGGGATCGAAAGCTCTATGGCTACACCTTC. This translates into CASSPGDRKLYGYTF.